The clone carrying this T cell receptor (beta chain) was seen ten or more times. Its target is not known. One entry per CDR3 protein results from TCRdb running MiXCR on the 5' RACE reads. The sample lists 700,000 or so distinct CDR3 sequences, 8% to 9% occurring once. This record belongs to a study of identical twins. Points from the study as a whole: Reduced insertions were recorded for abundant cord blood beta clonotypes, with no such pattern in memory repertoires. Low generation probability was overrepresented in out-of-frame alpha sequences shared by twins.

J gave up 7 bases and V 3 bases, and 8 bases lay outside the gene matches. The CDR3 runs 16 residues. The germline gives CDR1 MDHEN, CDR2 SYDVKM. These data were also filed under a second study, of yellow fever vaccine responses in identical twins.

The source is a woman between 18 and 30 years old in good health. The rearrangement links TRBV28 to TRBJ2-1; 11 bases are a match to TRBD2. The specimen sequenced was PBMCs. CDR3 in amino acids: CASSFLAGGSRNEQFF. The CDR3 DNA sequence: TGTGCCAGCAGTTTCCTAGCGGGAGGATCCAGGAATGAGCAGTTCTTC.